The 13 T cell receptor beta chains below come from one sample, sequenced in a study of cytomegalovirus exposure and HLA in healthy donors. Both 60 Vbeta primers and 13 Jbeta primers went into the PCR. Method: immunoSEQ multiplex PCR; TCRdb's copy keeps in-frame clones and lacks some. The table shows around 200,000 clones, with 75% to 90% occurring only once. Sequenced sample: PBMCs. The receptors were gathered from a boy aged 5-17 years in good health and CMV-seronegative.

CDR3: CASSLGAGGLQGDTQYF. For the CDR3, the DNA is TGTGCCAGCAGCTTGGGAGCGGGAGGGCTACAGGGAGATACGCAGTATTTT. V is TRBV5-4 and J is TRBJ2-3; 10 nucleotides match TRBD2. Per germline, CDR1 SGHNT and CDR2 YYREEE (reference sequence). The V and J ends lost 0 bases and 5 bases, in that order; junction bases with no gene match: 9. This CDR3 is built from 17 residues.

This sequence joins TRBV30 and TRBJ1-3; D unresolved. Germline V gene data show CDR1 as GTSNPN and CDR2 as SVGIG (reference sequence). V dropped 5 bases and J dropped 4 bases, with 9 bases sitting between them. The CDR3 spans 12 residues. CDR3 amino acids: CAWGSSGNTIYF. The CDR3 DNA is TGTGCCTGGGGCAGTTCGGGAAACACCATATATTTT.

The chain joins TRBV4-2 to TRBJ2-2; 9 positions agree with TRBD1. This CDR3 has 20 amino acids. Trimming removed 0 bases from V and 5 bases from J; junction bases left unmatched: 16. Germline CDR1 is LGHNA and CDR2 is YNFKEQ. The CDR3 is CASSQDGVTGGAAATGELFF. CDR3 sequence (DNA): TGTGCCAGCAGCCAAGATGGAGTCACAGGGGGCGCGGCCGCAACCGGGGAGCTGTTTTTT.

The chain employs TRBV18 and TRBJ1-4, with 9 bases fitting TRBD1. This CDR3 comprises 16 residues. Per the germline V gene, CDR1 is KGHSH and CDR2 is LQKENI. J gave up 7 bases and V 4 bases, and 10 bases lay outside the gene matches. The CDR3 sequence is CASSLSNRGPTEKLFF. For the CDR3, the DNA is TGTGCCAGCTCACTCTCGAACAGGGGGCCTACTGAAAAACTGTTTTTT.

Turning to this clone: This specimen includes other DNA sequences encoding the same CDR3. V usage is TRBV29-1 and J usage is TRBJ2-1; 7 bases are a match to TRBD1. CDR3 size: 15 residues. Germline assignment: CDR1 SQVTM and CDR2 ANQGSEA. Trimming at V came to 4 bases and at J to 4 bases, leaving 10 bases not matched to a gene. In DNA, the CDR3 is TGCAGCGTTGTACAACAGGGGAGAGGATACAATGAGCAGTTCTTC. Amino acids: CSVVQQGRGYNEQFF.

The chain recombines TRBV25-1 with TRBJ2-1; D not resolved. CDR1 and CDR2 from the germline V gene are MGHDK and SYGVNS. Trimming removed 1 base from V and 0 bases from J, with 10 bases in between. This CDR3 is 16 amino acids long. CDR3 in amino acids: CASSESPVSSYNEQFF. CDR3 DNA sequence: TGTGCCAGCAGTGAATCTCCCGTCAGCTCCTACAATGAGCAGTTCTTC.

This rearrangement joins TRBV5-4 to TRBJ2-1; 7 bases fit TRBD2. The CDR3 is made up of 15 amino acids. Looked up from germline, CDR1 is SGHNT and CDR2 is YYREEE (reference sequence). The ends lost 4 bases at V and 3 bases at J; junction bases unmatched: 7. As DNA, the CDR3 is TGTGCCAGCAGCCCCGGGACTAACATCTACAATGAGCAGTTCTTC. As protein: CASSPGTNIYNEQFF. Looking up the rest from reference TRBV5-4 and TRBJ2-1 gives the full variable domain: ETGVTQSPTHLIKTRGQQVTLRCSSQSGHNTVSWYQQALGQGPQFIFQYYREEENGRGNFPPRFSGLQFPNYSSELNVNALELDDSALYLCASSPGTNIYNEQFFGPGTRLTVL.

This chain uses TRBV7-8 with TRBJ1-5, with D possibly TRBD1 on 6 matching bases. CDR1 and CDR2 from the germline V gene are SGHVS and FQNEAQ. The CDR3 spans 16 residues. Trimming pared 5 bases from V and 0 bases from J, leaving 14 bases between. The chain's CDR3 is CASSPRTAYSNQPQHF. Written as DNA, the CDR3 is TGTGCCAGCAGCCCACGGACAGCCTATAGCAATCAGCCCCAGCATTTT.

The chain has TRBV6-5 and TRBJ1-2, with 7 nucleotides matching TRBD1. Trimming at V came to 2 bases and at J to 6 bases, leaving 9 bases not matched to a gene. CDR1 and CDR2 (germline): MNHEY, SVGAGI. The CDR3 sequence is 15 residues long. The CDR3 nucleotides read TGTGCCAGCAGTTACACAGCGACAGGGTATAATGGCTACACCTTC. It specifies CASSYTATGYNGYTF.

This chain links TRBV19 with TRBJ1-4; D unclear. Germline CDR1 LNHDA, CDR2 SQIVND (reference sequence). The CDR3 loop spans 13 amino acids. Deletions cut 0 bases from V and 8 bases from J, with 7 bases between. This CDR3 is CASSIDLGEKLFF. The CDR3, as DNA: TGTGCCAGTAGTATAGATCTAGGAGAAAAACTGTTTTTT.

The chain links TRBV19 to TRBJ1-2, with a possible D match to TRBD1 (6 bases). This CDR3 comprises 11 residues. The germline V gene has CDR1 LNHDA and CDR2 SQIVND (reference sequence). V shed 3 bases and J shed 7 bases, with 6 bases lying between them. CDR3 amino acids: CASSMTGGYTF. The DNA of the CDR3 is TGTGCCAGTAGTATGACAGGTGGCTACACCTTC.

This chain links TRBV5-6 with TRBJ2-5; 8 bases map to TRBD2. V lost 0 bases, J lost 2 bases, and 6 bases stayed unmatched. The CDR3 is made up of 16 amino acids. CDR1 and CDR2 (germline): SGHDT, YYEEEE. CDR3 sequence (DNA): TGTGCCAGCAGCTTGGTCGGCGGGAGGATTCAAGAGACCCAGTACTTC. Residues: CASSLVGGRIQETQYF.

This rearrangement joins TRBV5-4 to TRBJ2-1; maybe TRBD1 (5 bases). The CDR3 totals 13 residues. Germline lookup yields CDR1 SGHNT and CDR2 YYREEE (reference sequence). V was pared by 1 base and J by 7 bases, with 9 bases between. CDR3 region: CASSLSRGNEQFF. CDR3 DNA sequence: TGTGCCAGCAGCTTGAGTAGGGGAAATGAGCAGTTCTTC. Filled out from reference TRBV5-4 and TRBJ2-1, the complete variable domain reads ETGVTQSPTHLIKTRGQQVTLRCSSQSGHNTVSWYQQALGQGPQFIFQYYREEENGRGNFPPRFSGLQFPNYSSELNVNALELDDSALYLCASSLSRGNEQFFGPGTRLTVL.